This T cell receptor (beta chain) was profiled in a study of T cell responses to AZD1222 COVID-19 vaccine. Clones were sequenced by immunoSEQ multiplex PCR, and TCRdb holds only the in-frame ones, with some missing. The profile covers some 150,000 clones, with 91% appearing a single time and roughly 5.6% taken by the ten largest. CDR1 and CDR2 (germline): SGHAT, FQNNGV. V lost 5 bases to trimming and J lost 6 bases; unmatched junction nucleotides: 16. The CDR3 is 18 residues long. V gene TRBV11-2 combines with J gene TRBJ2-7; 13 bases align to TRBD2. Material: peripheral blood, obtained on day 0 of AZD1222 vaccination. The sequence derives from an adult in good health. Written as DNA, the CDR3 is TGTGCCAGCAGCCCAAGGAATAAATCACTAGCGGGAGGGTTCGAGCAGTACTTC. Translation gives CASSPRNKSLAGGFEQYF. Supplemented by reference TRBV11-2 and TRBJ2-7, the full variable domain reads EAGVAQSPRYKIIEKRQSVAFWCNPISGHATLYWYQQILGQGPKLLIQFQNNGVVDDSQLPKDRFSAERLKGVDSTLKIQPAKLEDSAVYLCASSPRNKSLAGGFEQYFGPGTRLTVT.